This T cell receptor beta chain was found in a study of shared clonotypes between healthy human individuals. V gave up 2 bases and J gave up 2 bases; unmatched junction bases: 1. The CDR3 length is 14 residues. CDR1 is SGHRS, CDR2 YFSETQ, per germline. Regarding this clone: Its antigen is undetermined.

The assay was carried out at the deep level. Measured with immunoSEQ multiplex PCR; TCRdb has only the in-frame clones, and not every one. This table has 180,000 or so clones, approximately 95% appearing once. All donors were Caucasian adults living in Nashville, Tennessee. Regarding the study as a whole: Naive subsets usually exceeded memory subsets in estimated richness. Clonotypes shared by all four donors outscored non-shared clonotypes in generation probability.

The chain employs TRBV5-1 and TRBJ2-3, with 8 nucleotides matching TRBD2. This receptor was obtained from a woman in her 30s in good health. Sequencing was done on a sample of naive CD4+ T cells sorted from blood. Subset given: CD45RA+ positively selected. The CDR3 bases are TGCGCCAGCAGCTTACTAGCGGACACAGATACGCAGTATTTT. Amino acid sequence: CASSLLADTDTQYF.